Listed below are T cell receptor beta chains from one sample, sequenced in a study of blood T cell repertoires in COVID-19. TCRdb's table, derived via immunoSEQ multiplex PCR, lists solely in-frame clones and lacks some. The data show some 150,000 clones, with around 91% seen just once and roughly 3% held by the top ten. Sequencing input: peripheral blood. These receptors came from a woman aged 60 to 75 with active COVID-19. CDR3s include the opening cysteine and the closing phenylalanine or tryptophan. Fields, in order: J gene, V gene, CDR3 protein.

TRBJ2-7 | TRBV11-2 | CASSLTSSYEQYF
TRBJ2-7 | TRBV5-1 | CASSPGTGVSYEQYF
TRBJ2-1 | TRBV7-9 | CASRPTAGQGYNEQFF
TRBJ2-3 | TRBV28 | CASSLWGAGGDTQYF
TRBJ2-2 | TRBV19 | CASSIHAGLAGPTGELFF
TRBJ2-2 | TRBV7-2 | CASSLAGAVGGELFF
TRBJ2-7 | TRBV29-1 | CSVRVGAGRGHYEQYF
TRBJ1-2 | TRBV11-2 | CASSLDRNYGYTF
TRBJ1-2 | TRBV28 | CASSPTGRGLDGYTF
TRBJ2-2 | TRBV6-6 | CASSRGLAGHTGELFF
TRBJ2-5 | TRBV7-2 | CASSLVGRRGTQETQYF
TRBJ2-7 | TRBV5-1 | CASSQGTGFDNFF
TRBJ1-5 | TRBV2 | CASSGQGLSNQPQHF
TRBJ1-2 | TRBV9 | CASSSGRASFYGYTF
TRBJ2-6 | TRBV4-3 | CASSIGQVSSGANVLTF
TRBJ1-5 | TRBV11-2 | CASSISTGNQPQHF
TRBJ1-2 | TRBV5-8 | CASSYILGGSGYGYTF
TRBJ2-7 | TRBV18 | CASSPTSGSIYEQYF
TRBJ2-3 | TRBV4-2 | CASSQELAGAGTDTQYF
TRBJ2-5 | TRBV7-9 | CASSLQAGQYQETQYF
TRBJ2-2 | TRBV7-2 | CASSSTPRAGELFF
TRBJ1-6 | TRBV7-8 | CASSLPAGDNSPLHF
TRBJ2-7 | TRBV5-4 | CASSPANIHEQYF
TRBJ2-3 | TRBV7-2 | CASRKAADTQYF
TRBJ2-1 | TRBV5-6 | CASSWGSGRPSSYNEQFF
TRBJ1-5 | TRBV30 | CAWNSLRNQPQHF
TRBJ1-1 | TRBV19 | CASSIERYTEAFF
TRBJ1-2 | TRBV21-1 | CASSKDGVTAGPQCGYTF
TRBJ1-5 | TRBV11-2 | CASSLAGSQPQHF
TRBJ2-1 | TRBV6-1 | CASSEDWNEQFF
TRBJ2-2 | TRBV10-2 | CASRALAGGVGELFF
TRBJ2-7 | TRBV7-2 | CASSGRQGASEQYF
TRBJ1-2 | TRBV7-9 | CASSLEALGQGDYTF
TRBJ2-2 | TRBV11-3 | CASSPAGGVLTGELFF
TRBJ1-2 | TRBV6-6 | CASSPGANYGYTF
TRBJ2-5 | TRBV7-2 | CASSFPQGVKETQYF
TRBJ2-7 | TRBV18 | CASSPGAGGATYEQYF
TRBJ2-7 | TRBV27 | CASSMGGTGHHEQYF
TRBJ1-1 | TRBV5-1 | CASSWDRLNTEAFF
TRBJ2-7 | TRBV28 | CASRGASGSYEQYF
TRBJ2-5 | TRBV14 | CASSPRQGGETQYF
TRBJ2-3 | TRBV30 | CAWATSGSRLDTQYF
TRBJ2-1 | TRBV2 | CASKEQRSSYNEQFF
TRBJ1-4 | TRBV7-2 | CASSPGRGVEKLFF
TRBJ2-3 | TRBV5-1 | CASSFPDAESTSGVTDTQYF
TRBJ2-1 | TRBV14 | CASSPLAGGDGANEQFF
TRBJ2-3 | TRBV9 | CASSPTPGLADTDTQYF
TRBJ2-3 | TRBV5-4 | CASSFVARSSTDTQYF
TRBJ2-7 | TRBV5-1 | CASKNRPDRGYEQYF
TRBJ2-1 | TRBV5-1 | CASSLGSWTAYNEQFF
TRBJ1-5 | TRBV7-2 | CASSLVGQGGQPQHF
TRBJ2-1 | TRBV9 | CASSVSLQGSEQFF
TRBJ2-2 | TRBV11-1 | CASSETTGVGELFF
TRBJ1-3 | TRBV18 | CASSPTRVDTIYF
TRBJ1-2 | TRBV28 | CASSSIGGTTGYTF